This T cell receptor (beta chain) appears in the sequencing data of a study of cytomegalovirus exposure and HLA in healthy donors. Study at large: Genotyping showed around 80% of over 350 donors falling in the Caucasian-associated ancestry cluster.

To note about this clone: The antigen remains undetermined.

The study's findings and limits: In a later analysis, HLA-associated beta chains showed higher expansion and lower generation probabilities than comparable chains.

This PCR relied on a set of 60 Vbeta primers and 13 Jbeta primers. The repertoire was sequenced with immunoSEQ multiplex PCR; TCRdb's copy has only in-frame clones and lacks some. Listed are roughly 76,000 clones; roughly 2.4% falls within the top ten. Germline CDR1 is MNHEY and CDR2 is SVGAGI. The CDR3 runs to 13 residues. The V and J ends lost 8 bases and 3 bases respectively, with 11 bases between them. The gene calls are TRBV6-5 and TRBJ1-3; D is possibly TRBD1 (5 bases). Sequencing was done on a sample of PBMCs. This TCR came from a female donor in good health and CMV-seropositive. The CDR3 sequence: CASGRGIGNTIYF. CDR3 DNA: TGTGCCAGCGGTAGGGGAATTGGAAACACCATATATTTT.